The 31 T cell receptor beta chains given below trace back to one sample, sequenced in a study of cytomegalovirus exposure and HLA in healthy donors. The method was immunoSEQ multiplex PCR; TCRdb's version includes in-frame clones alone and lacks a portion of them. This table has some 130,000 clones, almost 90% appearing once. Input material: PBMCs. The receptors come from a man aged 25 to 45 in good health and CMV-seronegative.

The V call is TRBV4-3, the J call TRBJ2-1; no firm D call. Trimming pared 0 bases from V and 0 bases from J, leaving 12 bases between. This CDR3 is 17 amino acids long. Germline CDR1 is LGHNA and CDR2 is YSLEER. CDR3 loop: CASSQDIPRGSYNEQFF. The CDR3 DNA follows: TGCGCCAGCAGCCAAGACATTCCTAGAGGCTCCTACAATGAGCAGTTCTTC.

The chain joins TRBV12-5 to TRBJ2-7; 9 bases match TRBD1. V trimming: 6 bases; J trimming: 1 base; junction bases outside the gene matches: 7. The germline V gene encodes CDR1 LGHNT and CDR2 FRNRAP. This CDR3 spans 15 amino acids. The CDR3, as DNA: TGTGCTAGTGGATCCCCGACAGGGGGTTCCTACGAGCAGTACTTC. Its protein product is CASGSPTGGSYEQYF.

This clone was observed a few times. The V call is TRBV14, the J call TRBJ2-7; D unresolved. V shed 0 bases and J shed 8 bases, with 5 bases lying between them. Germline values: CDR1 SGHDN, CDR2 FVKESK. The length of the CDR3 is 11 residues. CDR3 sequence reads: CASSQDAQQYF. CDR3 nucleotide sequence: TGTGCCAGCAGCCAAGATGCGCAGCAGTACTTC.

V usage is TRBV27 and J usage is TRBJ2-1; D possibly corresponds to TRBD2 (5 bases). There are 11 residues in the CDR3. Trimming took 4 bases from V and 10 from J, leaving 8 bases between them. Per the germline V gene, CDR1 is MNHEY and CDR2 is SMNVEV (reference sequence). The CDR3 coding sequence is TGTGCCAGCAGTTCTATAGCGGAGCAGTTCTTC. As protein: CASSSIAEQFF.

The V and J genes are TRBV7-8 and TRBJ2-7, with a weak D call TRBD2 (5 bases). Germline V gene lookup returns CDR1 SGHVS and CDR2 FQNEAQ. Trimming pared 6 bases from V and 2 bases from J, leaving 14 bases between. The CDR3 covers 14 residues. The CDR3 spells CASSLRALPYEQYF. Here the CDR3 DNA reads TGTGCCAGCAGTTTGCGGGCGCTACCCTACGAGCAGTACTTC.

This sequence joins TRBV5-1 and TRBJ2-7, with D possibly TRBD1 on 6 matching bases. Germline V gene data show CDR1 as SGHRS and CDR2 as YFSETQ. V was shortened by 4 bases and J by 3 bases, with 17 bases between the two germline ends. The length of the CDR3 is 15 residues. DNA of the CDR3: TGCGCCAGCAGCCTTGGGGGCCCCCCCTTCTACGAGCAGTACTTC. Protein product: CASSLGGPPFYEQYF.

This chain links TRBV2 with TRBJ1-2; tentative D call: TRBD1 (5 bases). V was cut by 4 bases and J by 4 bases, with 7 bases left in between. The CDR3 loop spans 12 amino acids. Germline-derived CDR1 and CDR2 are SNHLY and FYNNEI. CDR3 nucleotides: TGTGCCAGCAGTGGGACATCCTATGGCTACACCTTC. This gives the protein CASSGTSYGYTF.

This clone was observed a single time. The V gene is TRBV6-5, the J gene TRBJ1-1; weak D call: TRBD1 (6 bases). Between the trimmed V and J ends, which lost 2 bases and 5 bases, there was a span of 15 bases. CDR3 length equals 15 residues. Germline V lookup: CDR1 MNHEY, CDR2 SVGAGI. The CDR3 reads CASSYVGGRGTEAFF. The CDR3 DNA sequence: TGTGCCAGCAGTTACGTCGGGGGGCGAGGGACTGAAGCTTTCTTT.

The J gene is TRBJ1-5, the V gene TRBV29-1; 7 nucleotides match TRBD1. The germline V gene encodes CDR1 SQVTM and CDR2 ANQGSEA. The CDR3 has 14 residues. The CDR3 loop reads CSVTGTDSNQPQHF. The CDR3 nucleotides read TGCAGTGTTACCGGGACAGATAGCAATCAGCCCCAGCATTTT.

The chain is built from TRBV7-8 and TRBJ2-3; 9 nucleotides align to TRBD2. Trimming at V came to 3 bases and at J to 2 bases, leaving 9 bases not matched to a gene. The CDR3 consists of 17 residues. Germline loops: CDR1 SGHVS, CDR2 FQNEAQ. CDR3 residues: CASSFRASGADTDTQYF. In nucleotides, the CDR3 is TGTGCCAGCAGCTTTCGGGCTAGCGGGGCAGACACAGATACGCAGTATTTT.

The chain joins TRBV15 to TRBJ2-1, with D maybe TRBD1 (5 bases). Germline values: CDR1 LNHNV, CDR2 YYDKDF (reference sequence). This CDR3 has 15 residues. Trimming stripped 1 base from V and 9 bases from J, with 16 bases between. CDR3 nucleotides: TGTGCCACCAGCAGAGGGGGCTCCCCCCCCGGTGAGCAGTTCTTC. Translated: CATSRGGSPPGEQFF.

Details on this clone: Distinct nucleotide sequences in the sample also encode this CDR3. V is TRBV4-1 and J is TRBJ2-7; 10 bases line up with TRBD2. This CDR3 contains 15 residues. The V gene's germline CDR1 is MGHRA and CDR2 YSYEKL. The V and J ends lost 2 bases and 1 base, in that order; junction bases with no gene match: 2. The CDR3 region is CASSQPTSGSYEQYF. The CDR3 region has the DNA TGCGCCAGCAGCCAACCGACTAGCGGGTCCTACGAGCAGTACTTC.

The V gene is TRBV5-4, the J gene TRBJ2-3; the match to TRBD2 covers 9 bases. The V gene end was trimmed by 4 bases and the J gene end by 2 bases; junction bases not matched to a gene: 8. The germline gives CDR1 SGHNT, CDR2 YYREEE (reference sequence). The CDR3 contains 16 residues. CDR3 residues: CASSPGQREVTDTQYF. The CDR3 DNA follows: TGTGCCAGCAGCCCGGGCCAGCGGGAGGTCACAGATACGCAGTATTTT.

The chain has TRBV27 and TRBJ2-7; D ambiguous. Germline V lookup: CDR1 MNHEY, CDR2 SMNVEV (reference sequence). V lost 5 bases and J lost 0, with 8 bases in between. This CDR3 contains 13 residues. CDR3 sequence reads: CASSPASSYEQYF. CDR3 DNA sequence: TGTGCCAGCAGTCCCGCTAGCTCCTACGAGCAGTACTTC.

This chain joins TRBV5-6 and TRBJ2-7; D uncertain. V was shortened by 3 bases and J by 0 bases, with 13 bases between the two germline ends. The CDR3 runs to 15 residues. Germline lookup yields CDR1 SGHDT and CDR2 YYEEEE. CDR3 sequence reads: CASSSIDMPSYEQYF. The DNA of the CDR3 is TGTGCCAGCAGCTCGATCGACATGCCCTCCTACGAGCAGTACTTC.

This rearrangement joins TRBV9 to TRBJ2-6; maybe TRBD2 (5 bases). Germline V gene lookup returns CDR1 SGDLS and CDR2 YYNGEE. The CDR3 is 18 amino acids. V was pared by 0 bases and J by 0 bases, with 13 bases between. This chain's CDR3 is CASSVGSLGSSGANVLTF. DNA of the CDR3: TGTGCCAGCAGCGTAGGATCCCTTGGGAGCTCTGGGGCCAACGTCCTGACTTTC.

The CDR3 spells CASSTQSQGYEQYF. CDR3 DNA: TGTGCCAGTAGTACCCAATCACAGGGGTACGAGCAGTACTTC. V usage is TRBV19 and J usage is TRBJ2-7; 7 bases fit TRBD1. CDR1 and CDR2 from the germline V gene are LNHDA and SQIVND (reference sequence). Trimming removed 4 bases from V and 4 bases from J; junction bases left unmatched: 7. This CDR3 region has 14 residues.

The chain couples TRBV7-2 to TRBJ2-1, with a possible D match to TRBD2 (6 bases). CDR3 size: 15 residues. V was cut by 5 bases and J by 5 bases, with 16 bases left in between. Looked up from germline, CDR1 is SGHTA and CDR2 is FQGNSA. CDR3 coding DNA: TGTGCCAGCAGCCGTCGCGCGGGAAGTCACAATGAGCAGTTCTTC. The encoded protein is CASSRRAGSHNEQFF.

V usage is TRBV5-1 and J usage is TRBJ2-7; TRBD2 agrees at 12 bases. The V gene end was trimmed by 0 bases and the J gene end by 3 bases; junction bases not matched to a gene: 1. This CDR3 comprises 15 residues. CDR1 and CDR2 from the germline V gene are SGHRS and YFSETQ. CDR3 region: CASSLGLAGVYEQYF. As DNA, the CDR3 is TGCGCCAGCAGCTTGGGACTAGCGGGAGTCTACGAGCAGTACTTC.

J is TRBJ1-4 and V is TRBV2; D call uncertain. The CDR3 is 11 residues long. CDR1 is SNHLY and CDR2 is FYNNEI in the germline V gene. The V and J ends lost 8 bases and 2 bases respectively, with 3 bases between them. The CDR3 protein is CASLTNEKLFF. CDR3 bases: TGTGCCAGCCTTACTAATGAAAAACTGTTTTTT.

The CDR3 protein is CASSLISQVYEQYF. CDR3 coding DNA: TGTGCCAGCAGCTTGATATCACAGGTCTACGAGCAGTACTTC. The chain carries TRBV5-6 and TRBJ2-7; D is possibly TRBD1 (5 bases). Trimming cost V 1 base and J 3 bases, with 11 bases left between them. The germline V gene encodes CDR1 SGHDT and CDR2 YYEEEE. The CDR3 is 14 residues long.

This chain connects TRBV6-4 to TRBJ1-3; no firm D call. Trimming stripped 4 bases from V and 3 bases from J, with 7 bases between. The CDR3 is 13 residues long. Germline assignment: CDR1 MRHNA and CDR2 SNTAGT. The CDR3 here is CASSGRDGNTIYF. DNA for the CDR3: TGTGCCAGCAGTGGACGGGATGGAAACACCATATATTTT.

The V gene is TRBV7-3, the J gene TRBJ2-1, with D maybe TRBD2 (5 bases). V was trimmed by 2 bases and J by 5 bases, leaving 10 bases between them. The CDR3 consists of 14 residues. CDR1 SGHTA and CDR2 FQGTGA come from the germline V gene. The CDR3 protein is CASSLDIAHNEQFF. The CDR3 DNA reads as TGTGCCAGCAGCTTAGACATAGCGCACAATGAGCAGTTCTTC.

Written as DNA, the CDR3 is TGTGCCAGCAGCGTAGTCGTGTTCTCCTACGAGCAGTACTTC. Protein: CASSVVVFSYEQYF. The chain links TRBV9 to TRBJ2-7; D is unresolved. Between the trimmed V and J ends, which lost 0 bases and 0 bases, there was a span of 7 bases. The germline gives CDR1 SGDLS, CDR2 YYNGEE. CDR3 length equals 14 residues.

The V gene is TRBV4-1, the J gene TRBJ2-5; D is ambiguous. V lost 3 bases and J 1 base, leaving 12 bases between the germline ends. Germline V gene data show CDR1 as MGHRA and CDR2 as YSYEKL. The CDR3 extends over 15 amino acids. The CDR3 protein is CASSHLTTSQETQYF. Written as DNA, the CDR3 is TGCGCCAGCAGCCACTTAACTACAAGCCAAGAGACCCAGTACTTC.

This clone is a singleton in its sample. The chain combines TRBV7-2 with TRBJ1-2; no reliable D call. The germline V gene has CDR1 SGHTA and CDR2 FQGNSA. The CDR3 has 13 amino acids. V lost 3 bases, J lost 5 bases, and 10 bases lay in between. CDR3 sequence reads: CASSLSGPYGYTF. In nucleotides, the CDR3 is TGTGCCAGCAGCTTGTCTGGCCCTTATGGCTACACCTTC.

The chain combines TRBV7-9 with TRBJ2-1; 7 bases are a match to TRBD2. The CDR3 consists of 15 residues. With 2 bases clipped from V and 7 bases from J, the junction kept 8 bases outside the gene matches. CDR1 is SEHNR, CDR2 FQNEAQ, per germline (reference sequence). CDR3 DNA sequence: TGTGCCAGCAGCTTATTGCGGGAGTACCATAATGAGCAGTTCTTC. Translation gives CASSLLREYHNEQFF.

CDR3 coding DNA: TGTGCCAGCAGCGTACAAGGAGGGACTAGCGGGAGTTGGCGGCCCGATGAGCAGTTCTTC. Amino acid sequence: CASSVQGGTSGSWRPDEQFF. The chain is built from TRBV9 and TRBJ2-1; 14 positions agree with TRBD2. Germline values: CDR1 SGDLS, CDR2 YYNGEE. V dropped 1 base and J dropped 8; count of bases not matched to a gene: 17. This CDR3 region has 20 residues.

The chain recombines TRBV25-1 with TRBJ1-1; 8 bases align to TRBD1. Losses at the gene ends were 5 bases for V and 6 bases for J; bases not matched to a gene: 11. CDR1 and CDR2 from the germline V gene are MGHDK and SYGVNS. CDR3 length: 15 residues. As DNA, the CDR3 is TGTGCCAGCAGTCTCCGGACAGGGAGAGTCGCTGAAGCTTTCTTT. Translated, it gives CASSLRTGRVAEAFF.

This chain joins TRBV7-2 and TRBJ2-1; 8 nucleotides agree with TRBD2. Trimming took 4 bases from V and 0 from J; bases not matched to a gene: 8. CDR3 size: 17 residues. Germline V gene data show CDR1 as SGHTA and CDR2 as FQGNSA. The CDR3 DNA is TGTGCCAGCAGCTCAAACTTAGCGGGGAGCTCCTACAATGAGCAGTTCTTC. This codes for CASSSNLAGSSYNEQFF.

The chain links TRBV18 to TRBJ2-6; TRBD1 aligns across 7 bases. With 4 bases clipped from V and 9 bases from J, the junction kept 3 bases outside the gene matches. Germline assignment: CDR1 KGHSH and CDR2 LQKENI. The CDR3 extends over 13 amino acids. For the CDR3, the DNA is TGTGCCAGCTCACTGGGACAGAGCAACGTCCTGACTTTC. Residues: CASSLGQSNVLTF. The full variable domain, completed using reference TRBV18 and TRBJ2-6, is NAGVMQNPRHLVRRRGQEARLRCSPMKGHSHVYWYRQLPEEGLKFMVYLQKENIIDESGMPKERFSAEFPKEGPSILRIQQVVRGDSAAYFCASSLGQSNVLTFGAGSRLTVL.